This T cell receptor beta chain was sequenced for a study of cytomegalovirus exposure and HLA in healthy donors. Study conclusions and caveats: Trimming of TCR beta V- and J-genes showed a link, identified in a later analysis, to a missense DCLRE1C variant. Immune exposure data for these donors was limited to CMV serostatus. A later analysis, which compared TCR beta chains of equal frequency, found the HLA-associated ones more clonally expanded. Because they were indistinguishable, some V segments, including TRBV6-2 and TRBV6-3, were excluded.

The primer mix had 60 Vbeta and 13 Jbeta primers. The repertoire was sequenced with immunoSEQ multiplex PCR; TCRdb's copy has only in-frame clones and lacks some. The table lists approximately 140,000 clones, just over 70% of them singletons. Notes on this clone: Its specificity is unknown.

CDR3 size: 16 residues. CDR1 is SGHRS and CDR2 is YFSETQ in the germline V gene. Losses at the gene ends were 4 bases for V and 0 bases for J; bases not matched to a gene: 8. The rearrangement joins TRBV5-1 to TRBJ2-3, with TRBD1 matching 7 bases. This TCR was recovered from a woman aged 60-75 years in good health and CMV-seropositive. The specimen sequenced was PBMCs. For the CDR3, the DNA is TGCGCCAGCAGCCCTGGGACAGACTTTAGCACAGATACGCAGTATTTT. Translated, it gives CASSPGTDFSTDTQYF.